Given below is one T cell receptor (beta chain) in context. CDR1 is LNHNV and CDR2 is YYDKDF in the germline V gene (reference sequence). The CDR3 is 13 amino acids. Deletions cut 6 bases from V and 1 base from J, with 6 bases between. The record originates from a study of blood T cells in healthy people across ages. A J-beta primer mix and a sample-barcoded 5' primer were used in a second PCR of about 7 to 12 cycles. TCRdb re-called the 5' RACE reads through MiXCR, storing one row per CDR3 protein. Among 550,000 to 800,000 distinct CDR3 sequences listed, around 21% were seen once. The sequenced sample consisted of blood. This receptor was obtained from a man between 65 and 85 years old in good health. V is TRBV15 and J is TRBJ2-2; D is unclear. CDR3 DNA sequence: TGTGCCACCAGAGGCGGGAACACCGGGGAGCTGTTTTTT. Its translation is CATRGGNTGELFF.